The 27 T cell receptor beta chains listed next were all sequenced from one sample in a study of synovial regulatory T cells in juvenile arthritis (dated by TCRdb to the mid-2010s). The paper's findings and limits, for the study overall: Blood iaTreg cells showed lower TCR diversity than other blood Treg cells, consistent with antigen-driven expansion.

The method behind the library was the immunoSEQ multiplex PCR assay. TCRdb obtained this table from immuneACCESS and retained in-frame rearrangements with V and J assigned. These tables miss some clones; where compared with another copy, unresolved V genes account for less than half of the shortfall, and the remainder is unexplained. This sample's listing comprises about 1,000 clones. The ten largest clones represent 4.4% of the sample. Which antigens these TCRs recognize remains unknown. Sequenced input: Treg cells from blood. Reading the label with the study, this specimen's cell subset or site is: HLA-DR+ inflammation-associated blood Treg cells. The receptors stem from a donor aged 2-30 years with juvenile idiopathic arthritis.

Its frequency marks this clone as medium-sized. The rearrangement joins TRBV9 to TRBJ2-2; TCRdb proposes TRBD2, but this gene call is untestable without DNA. Germline CDR1 is SGDLS and CDR2 is YYNGEE. There are 18 residues in the CDR3. DNA for this receptor is not on file. The CDR3: CASSVGVAGGANTGELFF.

This clone shows up as medium-sized by frequency. This CDR3 reads CASSLAGETQYF. This chain connects TRBV5-1 to TRBJ2-5; the TCRdb call, TRBD2, lacks DNA for checking. The CDR3 has 12 amino acids. No DNA appears here. Germline V lookup: CDR1 SGHRS, CDR2 YFSETQ.

Measured by frequency, this clone is medium-sized (0.01 to 0.1%). This rearrangement joins TRBV10-3 to TRBJ2-1; TCRdb names TRBD2, which stays unverified in the absence of DNA. This CDR3 spans 17 amino acids. The nucleotide record is missing. Germline V gene lookup returns CDR1 ENHRY and CDR2 SYGVKD. The CDR3 sequence is CAISESRLADFYNEQFF.

This clone is classed as medium-sized by frequency. V gene TRBV19 combines with J gene TRBJ1-1. Germline CDR1 is LNHDA and CDR2 is SQIVND (reference sequence). The CDR3 runs to 11 residues. Only the protein is available. CDR3 residues: CASSKYTEAFF.

This clone is called medium-sized based on its frequency. V is TRBV18 and J is TRBJ2-6; TCRdb outputs TRBD2, but without DNA this stays unchecked. This CDR3 comprises 17 residues. No DNA is given. Germline CDR1 and CDR2: KGHSH and LQKENI. CDR3 sequence: CASSPTLGGSGANVLTF.

In terms of frequency, this clone is large (0.1 to 1%). The chain has TRBV4-1 and TRBJ1-2; TCRdb picks TRBD1, but there is no DNA to check that call. The CDR3 is 21 residues long. The nucleotide record is missing. Germline-derived CDR1 and CDR2 are MGHRA and YSYEKL. CDR3 region: CASSSRFSPGQGIVLNYGYTF.

This clone is called medium-sized (0.01 to 0.1%) based on its frequency. The chain uses TRBV4-1 and TRBJ2-1; TCRdb proposes TRBD2, but this gene call is untestable without DNA. Germline CDR1 is MGHRA and CDR2 is YSYEKL. This CDR3 is built from 12 residues. DNA is not on record. The CDR3 sequence is CASSPNRYEQFF.

Judged by frequency, this clone is medium-sized. The chain combines TRBV5-1 with TRBJ2-3; TCRdb's D call, TRBD2, is unchecked because there is no DNA. The CDR3 runs 15 residues. DNA was not recorded. The germline CDR1 and CDR2 sequences are SGHRS and YFSETQ. The CDR3 loop is CASSGSGLRTDTQYF.

Judged by frequency, this clone is medium-sized. The rearrangement uses TRBV11-3 and TRBJ1-4; absent DNA, TCRdb's TRBD1 call cannot be checked. From germline, CDR1 is SGHNT and CDR2 YENEEA. The CDR3 is 15 residues long. Only the protein is on record. The chain's CDR3 is CASSLGTGANEKLFF.

Considering frequency, this clone is medium-sized. V and J are TRBV7-2 and TRBJ2-5; TCRdb selects TRBD2, and the lack of DNA leaves this call unchecked. The CDR3 totals 11 residues. A DNA sequence was not provided. Germline CDR1 and CDR2: SGHTA and FQGNSA. The CDR3 protein is CASGTGETQYF.

In terms of frequency, this clone is medium-sized. V and J are TRBV27 and TRBJ2-2; TCRdb designates TRBD1, a call that cannot be tested without DNA. Germline values: CDR1 MNHEY, CDR2 SMNVEV (reference sequence). The CDR3 covers 13 residues. A DNA sequence was not provided. CDR3 sequence reads: CASRDSNIGELFF.

Measured by frequency, this clone is large. The chain recombines TRBV9 with TRBJ2-1; TCRdb gives TRBD2 as the D gene, but with no DNA this cannot be confirmed. This CDR3 has 18 amino acids. The DNA is not on file. In germline, CDR1 is SGDLS, CDR2 YYNGEE. This chain's CDR3 is CASSVHHGLAGEGREQFF. The whole variable domain, remainder taken from reference TRBV9 and TRBJ2-1, is DSGVTQTPKHLITATGQRVTLRCSPRSGDLSVYWYQQSLDQGLQFLIQYYNGEERAKGNILERFSAQQFPDLHSELNLSSLELGDSALYFCASSVHHGLAGEGREQFFGPGTRLTVL.

This clone is called medium-sized based on its frequency. The chain employs TRBV7-2 and TRBJ1-2; TCRdb reports TRBD1, a call that lacks DNA to check it against. The CDR3 loop spans 14 amino acids. Nucleotide data are not available. The germline gives CDR1 SGHTA, CDR2 FQGNSA. This CDR3 is CASSFLGPGEGYTF. Together with reference TRBV7-2 and TRBJ1-2, the CDR3 gives the full variable domain: GAGVSQSPSNKVTEKGKDVELRCDPISGHTALYWYRQSLGQGLEFLIYFQGNSAPDKSGLPSDRFSAERTGGSVSTLTIQRTQQEDSAVYLCASSFLGPGEGYTFGSGTRLTVV.

This clone is deemed medium-sized (0.01 to 0.1%) by its frequency. The rearrangement links TRBV11-2 to TRBJ1-2. This CDR3 contains 15 residues. DNA is not on record. CDR1 and CDR2 from the germline V gene are SGHAT and FQNNGV. CDR3 in amino acids: CASSASVGGLYGYTF. Full variable domain (missing parts from reference TRBV11-2 and TRBJ1-2): EAGVAQSPRYKIIEKRQSVAFWCNPISGHATLYWYQQILGQGPKLLIQFQNNGVVDDSQLPKDRFSAERLKGVDSTLKIQPAKLEDSAVYLCASSASVGGLYGYTFGSGTRLTVV.

By frequency, this clone registers medium-sized (0.01 to 0.1%). V gene TRBV28 combines with J gene TRBJ2-5; absent DNA, TCRdb's TRBD2 call cannot be checked. The CDR3 has 17 residues. No DNA sequence was recorded. Germline V CDR1 and CDR2: MDHEN, SYDVKM. The CDR3 protein is CASYPNFRSENQETQYF.

By frequency, this clone is medium-sized. The chain recombines TRBV6-1 with TRBJ2-3; TCRdb gives TRBD2 as the D gene, but with no DNA this cannot be confirmed. The CDR3 length is 15 residues. No DNA is given. The V gene's germline CDR1 is MNHNS and CDR2 SASEGT. The chain's CDR3 is CASSPGGWKADTQYF.

This clone is deemed medium-sized by its frequency. The chain uses TRBV11-2 and TRBJ2-1; checking the TCRdb D call of TRBD2 is not possible without DNA. This CDR3 comprises 18 residues. No DNA accompanies this entry. Germline CDR1 reads SGHAT; CDR2 reads FQNNGV. This chain's CDR3 is CASSLVVRSYLVNNEQFF. Full variable domain (rest looked up from reference TRBV11-2 and TRBJ2-1): EAGVAQSPRYKIIEKRQSVAFWCNPISGHATLYWYQQILGQGPKLLIQFQNNGVVDDSQLPKDRFSAERLKGVDSTLKIQPAKLEDSAVYLCASSLVVRSYLVNNEQFFGPGTRLTVL.

This clone ranks as medium-sized in terms of frequency. V is TRBV12-5 and J is TRBJ2-7; TCRdb designates TRBD2, a call that cannot be tested without DNA. This CDR3 spans 14 amino acids. No DNA is listed. Germline values: CDR1 LGHNT, CDR2 FRNRAP. CDR3 residues: CASGTSGKSNEQYF.

This clone is deemed medium-sized (0.01 to 0.1%) by its frequency. J is TRBJ1-4 and V is TRBV27; TCRdb gives TRBD1 as the D gene, but with no DNA this cannot be confirmed. The CDR3 has 16 residues. The entry carries no DNA sequence. Germline CDR1 reads MNHEY; CDR2 reads SMNVEV (reference sequence). CDR3 sequence: CASSPDRGATNEKLFF.

This clone counts as large (0.1 to 1%) by frequency. The chain recombines TRBV11-3 with TRBJ2-2; TCRdb calls TRBD2, which cannot be checked without DNA. This CDR3 is built from 15 residues. A DNA sequence was not provided. The germline V gene encodes CDR1 SGHNT and CDR2 YENEEA. CDR3 loop: CASSLDGTNTGELFF.

This clone shows up as medium-sized by frequency. V is TRBV7-9 and J is TRBJ2-5. The CDR3 is 11 residues long. DNA was not recorded. CDR1 is SEHNR, CDR2 FQNEAQ, per germline (reference sequence). The CDR3 here is CASSLVETQYF.

By frequency, this clone registers medium-sized. The chain carries TRBV6-5 and TRBJ2-5; lacking DNA, the TRBD2 call made by TCRdb goes unchecked. The CDR3 totals 14 residues. Nucleotide data are not available. The V gene's germline CDR1 is MNHEY and CDR2 SVGAGI. Here the CDR3 reads CASSLAGEQETQYF.

Considering frequency, this clone is medium-sized. This sequence joins TRBV29-1 and TRBJ2-1; TCRdb proposes TRBD2, but this gene call is untestable without DNA. Germline loops: CDR1 SQVTM, CDR2 ANQGSEA. CDR3 length: 14 residues. The entry carries no DNA sequence. The CDR3 spells CSVEEGGPDNEQFF.

This clone is labeled medium-sized based on frequency. J is TRBJ2-7 and V is TRBV4-1; TCRdb's D gene call, TRBD2, goes unchecked for lack of DNA. The CDR3 is 18 amino acids. Only the protein is on record. Germline V gives CDR1 MGHRA, CDR2 YSYEKL. The CDR3 region is CASSQDVRSRRIAYEQYF.

This clone ranks as medium-sized in terms of frequency. The gene calls are TRBV15 and TRBJ2-2; lacking DNA, the TRBD1 call made by TCRdb goes unchecked. The CDR3 covers 15 residues. The record lacks a DNA sequence. From germline, CDR1 is LNHNV and CDR2 YYDKDF (reference sequence). CDR3 sequence: CATSRQGANTGELFF.

Considering frequency, this clone is medium-sized. This sequence joins TRBV5-1 and TRBJ2-7; TCRdb returns TRBD2, unconfirmable since there is no DNA. This CDR3 spans 13 amino acids. No DNA appears here. Germline V gene lookup returns CDR1 SGHRS and CDR2 YFSETQ. CDR3: CASSVAYSYEQYF.

According to its frequency, this clone is medium-sized. The chain employs TRBV28 and TRBJ2-5; the D call of TRBD2 rests on TCRdb alone, since no DNA is present to check it. Per germline, CDR1 MDHEN and CDR2 SYDVKM. This CDR3 is built from 15 residues. No nucleotide data were recorded. The CDR3 protein is CASTGSGRGRETQYF.